These 31 T cell receptor beta chains were sequenced from one sample in a study of monozygotic twins with inflammatory bowel disease. TCRdb re-analyzed the 5' RACE reads; it lists each CDR3 protein once, without DNA. The listing records about 330,000 distinct CDR3 sequences. The source material was blood. Receptor source: a human donor with ulcerative colitis or Crohn's disease, or a healthy co-twin of an affected twin (not recorded which).

The V gene is TRBV28, the J gene TRBJ2-7; TCRdb indicates TRBD1, and absent DNA this call remains unverified. The CDR3 length is 14 residues. Germline V gene data show CDR1 as MDHEN and CDR2 as SYDVKM. The CDR3 reads CASSLGGQIYEQYF.

The gene calls are TRBV24-1 and TRBJ1-2. The V gene's germline CDR1 is KGHDR and CDR2 SFDVKD. This CDR3 spans 11 amino acids. The CDR3: CATSDPYGYTF.

The chain has TRBV12-3 or TRBV12-4 and TRBJ1-2; TCRdb's D call of TRBD1 is untestable without DNA. This CDR3 has 15 residues. CDR3 sequence reads: CASSVDRDNIYGYTF.

This rearrangement joins TRBV20-1 to TRBJ2-7; TCRdb indicates TRBD1, and absent DNA this call remains unverified. Germline V CDR1 and CDR2: DFQATT, SNEGSKA (reference sequence). The CDR3 has 14 amino acids. The chain's CDR3 is CSARDRSRVNEQYF.

This chain joins TRBV30 and TRBJ2-7; TCRdb calls TRBD2, which cannot be checked without DNA. This CDR3 contains 16 residues. From germline, CDR1 is GTSNPN and CDR2 SVGIG (reference sequence). This CDR3 reads CAWSVLGQSLLYEQYF.

The V call is TRBV6-2 or TRBV6-3, the J call TRBJ1-2; TCRdb outputs TRBD1, but without DNA this stays unchecked. The CDR3 has 19 amino acids. Germline lookup yields CDR1 MNHEY and CDR2 SVGEGT. CDR3 region: CASRPTPGNQNRGNYGYTF.

This chain connects TRBV13 to TRBJ2-1; as DNA is missing, the TRBD2 call by TCRdb cannot be tested. Germline CDR1 is PRHDT and CDR2 is FYEKMQ (reference sequence). This CDR3 spans 16 amino acids. CDR3 region: CASSLTTSGKLVEQFF.

This rearrangement joins TRBV18 to TRBJ2-7. The CDR3 runs 15 residues. The V gene's germline CDR1 is KGHSH and CDR2 LQKENI. The CDR3 protein is CASSPIYTGKHEQYF.

The V call is TRBV28, the J call TRBJ1-2. The CDR3 length is 14 residues. Germline loops: CDR1 MDHEN, CDR2 SYDVKM. The CDR3 sequence: CASSSIPVNYGYTF.

The rearrangement joins TRBV6-2 or TRBV6-3 to TRBJ2-7. The length of the CDR3 is 15 residues. Germline V CDR1 and CDR2: MNHEY, SVGEGT. CDR3 residues: CASSYWGFGSYEQYF.

This rearrangement joins TRBV7-2 to TRBJ2-7; no DNA is available, so the TRBD1 call from TCRdb remains unchecked. The CDR3 loop spans 15 amino acids. Germline CDR1 reads SGHTA; CDR2 reads FQGNSA. CDR3 region: CASSFRDRESHEQYF.

This rearrangement joins TRBV7-9 to TRBJ2-7; the TRBD2 assignment by TCRdb is unverifiable without DNA. The CDR3 runs 17 residues. Germline assignment: CDR1 SEHNR and CDR2 FQNEAQ (reference sequence). The CDR3 loop reads CASSSSLDSALTYEQYF.

This chain links TRBV6-1 with TRBJ1-2; there is no DNA to check the TCRdb D call of TRBD1. The CDR3 is made up of 14 amino acids. Germline values: CDR1 MNHNS, CDR2 SASEGT. CDR3 sequence: CASRTGQRLDGYTF.

CDR3 loop: CASSLPRWSGNTEAFF. V and J are TRBV7-8 and TRBJ1-1. The germline CDR1 and CDR2 sequences are SGHVS and FQNEAQ. The CDR3 spans 16 residues.

The CDR3 loop reads CSARASSDTQYF. The J gene is TRBJ2-3, the V gene TRBV20-1. Per the germline V gene, CDR1 is DFQATT and CDR2 is SNEGSKA (reference sequence). The CDR3 runs 12 residues.

This rearrangement joins TRBV4-3 to TRBJ1-3. The CDR3 extends over 13 amino acids. Per germline, CDR1 LGHNA and CDR2 YSLEER. The CDR3 loop is CASSAAGTNTIYF.

This chain joins TRBV28 and TRBJ2-2. The germline gives CDR1 MDHEN, CDR2 SYDVKM. CDR3 length: 12 residues. This chain's CDR3 is CASKSGLGELFF.

CDR3 region: CAGRTAATEAFF. J is TRBJ1-1 and V is TRBV7-9. The CDR3 is 12 residues long. Germline values: CDR1 SEHNR, CDR2 FQNEAQ (reference sequence).

V gene TRBV9 combines with J gene TRBJ1-2; the TCRdb call, TRBD1, lacks DNA for checking. The CDR3 is 15 amino acids. Looked up from germline, CDR1 is SGDLS and CDR2 is YYNGEE. CDR3 region: CASSVGGAADYGYTF.

The V gene is TRBV4-1, the J gene TRBJ2-5; there is no DNA to check the TCRdb D call of TRBD2. CDR1 MGHRA and CDR2 YSYEKL come from the germline V gene. The CDR3 contains 16 residues. This chain's CDR3 is CASSQYTAGGVETQYF.

The chain couples TRBV6-1 to TRBJ1-5. Per germline, CDR1 MNHNS and CDR2 SASEGT. The CDR3 spans 16 residues. Here the CDR3 reads CASSRKWGDSNQPQHF.

The V and J genes are TRBV28 and TRBJ1-2. The CDR3 loop spans 14 amino acids. Per the germline V gene, CDR1 is MDHEN and CDR2 is SYDVKM. The CDR3 reads CASSLSAYGYGYTF.

The chain employs TRBV7-2 and TRBJ2-2; no DNA is available, so the TRBD2 call from TCRdb remains unchecked. The CDR3 covers 15 residues. Looked up from germline, CDR1 is SGHTA and CDR2 is FQGNSA. The CDR3 region is CASSLEWTRIGELFF.

The chain is built from TRBV29-1 and TRBJ2-7. CDR1 is SQVTM and CDR2 is ANQGSEA in the germline V gene. This CDR3 is built from 13 residues. CDR3 protein: CSVGQSETYEQYF.

The rearrangement links TRBV5-1 to TRBJ2-1; TCRdb gives TRBD1 as the D gene, but with no DNA this cannot be confirmed. The CDR3 loop spans 14 amino acids. CDR1 and CDR2 from the germline V gene are SGHRS and YFSETQ. CDR3 residues: CASSLGLGVSEQFF.

The V call is TRBV7-6, the J call TRBJ2-5; the D call of TRBD2 rests on TCRdb alone, since no DNA is present to check it. The CDR3 is 18 residues long. Per the germline V gene, CDR1 is SGHVS and CDR2 is FNYEAQ. CDR3: CASSGYSGVGGDQETQYF.

The J gene is TRBJ2-1, the V gene TRBV20-1; TCRdb's assignment of TRBD2 cannot be checked, as there is no DNA. The CDR3 has 14 amino acids. Germline V gene lookup returns CDR1 DFQATT and CDR2 SNEGSKA (reference sequence). The CDR3 spells CSAGRTSGYNEQFF.

The rearrangement links TRBV7-3 to TRBJ1-6; the D call from TCRdb, TRBD1, cannot be confirmed without DNA. The germline V gene encodes CDR1 SGHTA and CDR2 FQGTGA. The CDR3 has 16 amino acids. The CDR3 spells CASSHSGLGYNSPLHF.

The V and J genes are TRBV12-3 or TRBV12-4 and TRBJ1-1. The CDR3 length is 14 residues. CDR3 in amino acids: CASSLTPPNTEAFF.

The chain has TRBV5-1 and TRBJ1-1. The germline V gene has CDR1 SGHRS and CDR2 YFSETQ. CDR3 length equals 13 residues. CDR3 region: CASSLAAAGEAFF.

This chain connects TRBV6-5 to TRBJ2-3. CDR1 is MNHEY and CDR2 is SVGAGI in the germline V gene. The CDR3 runs 15 residues. The CDR3: CASSSRGVYTDTQYF.